The 22 T cell receptor beta chains listed next were all sequenced from one sample in a study of CD8 T cells in Susac syndrome. The RNA input was about 0.5 to 1 ug, and it was reverse transcribed with random hexamers. TCRdb reprocessed the immunoSEQ multiplex PCR reads with MiXCR, giving one entry per CDR3 protein. Of about 130,000 distinct CDR3 sequences in the sample, about 95% were seen once. The sample taken for sequencing was CD4+ T cells from PBMCs. The receptors shown here come from a human donor in good health.

The chain carries TRBV5-1 and TRBJ2-5; either TRBD1 or TRBD2 may supply D (5 bases each). Trimming took off 0 bases at V and 7 bases at J, with 10 bases between the two ends. Germline assignment: CDR1 SGHRS and CDR2 YFSETQ. The CDR3 has 13 amino acids. The CDR3 DNA is TGCGCCAGCAGCTTGGGGGGGTCGAGGACCCAGTACTTC. Protein: CASSLGGSRTQYF. Variable domain in full (rest from reference TRBV5-1 and TRBJ2-5): KAGVTQTPRYLIKTRGQQVTLSCSPISGHRSVSWYQQTPGQGLQFLFEYFSETQRNKGNFPGRFSGRQFSNSRSEMNVSTLELGDSALYLCASSLGGSRTQYFGPGTRLLVL.

The genes are TRBV20-1 and TRBJ2-1, with 9 bases aligning to TRBD2. With V trimmed by 6 bases and J by 3 bases, 9 bases remained unmatched. CDR3 length: 15 residues. The germline gives CDR1 DFQATT, CDR2 SNEGSKA (reference sequence). CDR3 nucleotides: TGCAGTGCCCGAGGGCTAGCGGGGATCTACAATGAGCAGTTCTTC. Its protein is CSARGLAGIYNEQFF.

J is TRBJ2-7 and V is TRBV7-9, with 7 bases identical to TRBD1. This CDR3 has 14 amino acids. V trimming: 5 bases; J trimming: 1 base; junction bases outside the gene matches: 5. Germline-derived CDR1 and CDR2 are SEHNR and FQNEAQ (reference sequence). The CDR3 sequence is CASSLRGTSYEQYF. In nucleotides, the CDR3 is TGTGCCAGCAGCCTCAGGGGGACGTCCTACGAGCAGTACTTC. Supplemented by reference TRBV7-9 and TRBJ2-7, the full variable domain reads DTGVSQNPRHKITKRGQNVTFRCDPISEHNRLYWYRQTLGQGPEFLTYFQNEAQLEKSRLLSDRFSAERPKGSFSTLEIQRTEQGDSAMYLCASSLRGTSYEQYFGPGTRLTVT.

This chain joins TRBV2 and TRBJ1-3, with D hard to call. The V gene's germline CDR1 is SNHLY and CDR2 FYNNEI. This CDR3 spans 13 amino acids. Trimming took off 4 bases at V and 3 bases at J, with 7 bases between the two ends. The DNA for the CDR3 is TGTGCCAGCAGTGTTTTAGTTGGAAACACCATATATTTT. It encodes CASSVLVGNTIYF. The full variable domain, its missing parts supplied by reference TRBV2 and TRBJ1-3, is EPEVTQTPSHQVTQMGQEVILRCVPISNHLYFYWYRQILGQKVEFLVSFYNNEISEKSEIFDDQFSVERPDGSNFTLKIRSTKLEDSAMYFCASSVLVGNTIYFGEGSWLTVV.

The chain employs TRBV3-1 and TRBJ1-2, with a possible D match to TRBD1 (6 bases). CDR1 is LGHDT, CDR2 YNNKEL, per germline (reference sequence). This CDR3 region has 15 residues. V shed 3 bases and J shed 4 bases, with 15 bases lying between them. In DNA form, the CDR3 reads TGTGCCAGCAGCCAGAAACAGGGTCCCCTCTATGGCTACACCTTC. Its protein is CASSQKQGPLYGYTF.

This chain joins TRBV19 and TRBJ2-3; TRBD1 might be the D (6 bases). V lost 2 bases to trimming and J lost 3 bases, with 15 bases between them. CDR1 and CDR2 (germline): LNHDA, SQIVND (reference sequence). The CDR3 consists of 16 residues. The DNA for the CDR3 is TGTGCCAGTAGTATACTCCCAGGGGCGGTTACAGATACGCAGTATTTT. Translated: CASSILPGAVTDTQYF.

The chain uses TRBV5-1 and TRBJ2-2; D unresolved. Trimming cost V 0 bases and J 2 bases, with 5 bases left between them. Germline assignment: CDR1 SGHRS and CDR2 YFSETQ. This CDR3 has 14 amino acids. CDR3 residues: CASSLVPNTGELFF. The CDR3 DNA reads as TGCGCCAGCAGCTTGGTACCTAACACCGGGGAGCTGTTTTTT.

The chain employs TRBV5-1 and TRBJ1-4; D possibly corresponds to TRBD1 (5 bases). V was pared by 3 bases and J by 8 bases, with 14 bases between. In germline, CDR1 is SGHRS, CDR2 YFSETQ. This CDR3 region has 14 residues. The CDR3 spells CASSYRDRGEKLFF. Here the CDR3 DNA reads TGCGCCAGCAGCTACCGGGACCGAGGGGAAAAACTGTTTTTT.

The count of this clonotype is one. The V call is TRBV7-2, the J call TRBJ2-7, with D possibly matching TRBD1 (5 bases). Germline values: CDR1 SGHTA, CDR2 FQGNSA. This CDR3 spans 12 amino acids. V lost 5 bases, J lost 4 bases, and 9 bases lay in between. The CDR3 region has the DNA TGTGCCAGCAGCACGACAGTTTACGAGCAGTACTTC. Protein sequence: CASSTTVYEQYF. Looking up the rest from reference TRBV7-2 and TRBJ2-7 gives the full variable domain: GAGVSQSPSNKVTEKGKDVELRCDPISGHTALYWYRQSLGQGLEFLIYFQGNSAPDKSGLPSDRFSAERTGGSVSTLTIQRTQQEDSAVYLCASSTTVYEQYFGPGTRLTVT.

V is TRBV5-8 and J is TRBJ2-1; 8 bases are a match to TRBD2. V was pared by 2 bases and J by 0 bases, with 4 bases of the junction left unmatched. Per the germline V gene, CDR1 is SGHTS and CDR2 is YDEGEE. The CDR3 has 16 amino acids. The CDR3 DNA reads TGTGCCAGCAGCTTCCTACTAGCGGCCTCCTACAATGAGCAGTTCTTC. It translates to CASSFLLAASYNEQFF.

The chain combines TRBV5-1 with TRBJ2-1; 8 bases agree with TRBD2. The CDR3 is made up of 14 amino acids. Germline lookup yields CDR1 SGHRS and CDR2 YFSETQ. Germline trimming cut 7 bases from V and 2 bases from J; bases unmatched to any gene: 5. The CDR3 region is CASAGLAPYNEQFF. The CDR3 nucleotides are TGCGCCAGCGCCGGACTAGCCCCCTACAATGAGCAGTTCTTC.

CDR3 sequence (DNA): TGTGCCAGCAATCCGGGACAGGGCTCCTACGAGCAGTACTTC. It codes for CASNPGQGSYEQYF. The V and J genes are TRBV3-1 and TRBJ2-7; 9 bases are shared with TRBD1. Germline V lookup: CDR1 LGHDT, CDR2 YNNKEL (reference sequence). V lost 7 bases and J lost 0; bases outside the gene matches: 4. This CDR3 has 14 residues.

The rearrangement joins TRBV2 to TRBJ2-3; D uncertain. The CDR3 length is 15 residues. CDR1 SNHLY and CDR2 FYNNEI come from the germline V gene. V was pared by 8 bases and J by 0 bases, with 15 bases between. This CDR3 reads CASLLRTVSTDTQYF. CDR3 coding DNA: TGTGCCAGCCTCTTGAGAACGGTGAGCACAGATACGCAGTATTTT.

V and J are TRBV2 and TRBJ2-2, with TRBD1 identical over 10 bases. Looked up from germline, CDR1 is SNHLY and CDR2 is FYNNEI. The CDR3 sequence is 14 residues long. The V and J ends lost 7 bases and 9 bases, in that order; junction bases with no gene match: 8. The CDR3 sequence: CASTGTGAFRELFF. CDR3 in DNA: TGTGCCAGCACCGGGACAGGGGCGTTTAGGGAGCTGTTTTTT.

The V call is TRBV24-1, the J call TRBJ2-7; 7 bases fit TRBD1. CDR3 length: 12 amino acids. Germline trimming cut 10 bases from V and 5 bases from J; bases unmatched to any gene: 7. CDR1 is KGHDR, CDR2 SFDVKD, per germline. The CDR3 sequence is CATQGQTHEQYF. The DNA for the CDR3 is TGTGCCACGCAGGGACAGACCCACGAGCAGTACTTC.

The V and J genes are TRBV3-1 and TRBJ1-1, with TRBD1 matching over 10 bases. After removal of 5 bases from V and 6 bases from J, the junction contained 3 bases not matched to a gene. Germline CDR1 reads LGHDT; CDR2 reads YNNKEL (reference sequence). This CDR3 comprises 13 residues. As DNA, the CDR3 is TGTGCCAGCAGCGGACAGGGGGGGCCTGAAGCTTTCTTT. Translated: CASSGQGGPEAFF.

The chain links TRBV7-9 to TRBJ2-5; D gene uncertain. The germline V and J ends were trimmed by 6 bases and 4 bases, with 9 bases remaining between them. Per the germline V gene, CDR1 is SEHNR and CDR2 is FQNEAQ (reference sequence). The CDR3 sequence is 12 residues long. The CDR3 loop reads CASRRAAETQYF. Here the CDR3 DNA reads TGTGCCAGCAGACGGGCCGCAGAGACCCAGTACTTC.

The chain links TRBV28 to TRBJ2-7; D call uncertain. Germline CDR1 is MDHEN and CDR2 is SYDVKM. Trimming stripped 6 bases from V and 0 bases from J, with 12 bases between. The CDR3 runs 14 residues. Here the CDR3 reads CASSRYSSSYEQYF. The CDR3 region has the DNA TGTGCCAGCAGCCGCTACTCGAGCTCCTACGAGCAGTACTTC.

This chain joins TRBV7-8 and TRBJ1-1, with 8 bases lining up with TRBD1. Germline V gives CDR1 SGHVS, CDR2 FQNEAQ. V dropped 4 bases and J dropped 11; count of bases not matched to a gene: 15. The CDR3 is 15 amino acids. CDR3 protein: CASSSPATGGGWAFF. In DNA form, the CDR3 reads TGTGCCAGCAGCTCGCCGGCCACAGGGGGAGGTTGGGCTTTCTTT.

The chain has TRBV2 and TRBJ2-7, with D uncertain. Germline V gives CDR1 SNHLY, CDR2 FYNNEI. Between the trimmed V and J ends, which lost 6 bases and 2 bases, there was a span of 5 bases. This CDR3 region has 11 residues. The DNA of the CDR3 is TGTGCCAGCAGATACACCTACGAGCAGTACTTC. The encoded protein is CASRYTYEQYF.

The chain recombines TRBV5-1 with TRBJ2-7; TRBD2 matches at 13 bases. Germline values: CDR1 SGHRS, CDR2 YFSETQ. The CDR3 is 16 amino acids. Unmatched junction bases numbered 3, after V lost 3 bases and J lost 0 bases. The CDR3 sequence: CASSSGTSGISYEQYF. The CDR3, as DNA: TGCGCCAGCAGCTCGGGGACTAGCGGGATCTCCTACGAGCAGTACTTC.

The count of this clonotype is one. The chain has TRBV7-6 and TRBJ2-5, with D perhaps assigned TRBD1 or TRBD2 (7 bases each). This CDR3 is built from 18 residues. CDR1 is SGHVS and CDR2 is FNYEAQ in the germline V gene. Trimming stripped 0 bases from V and 4 bases from J, with 21 bases between. Written as DNA, the CDR3 is TGTGCCAGCAGCTTAGCGCAGCTGATGGGAGGGGGCCGAGAGACCCAGTACTTC. This codes for CASSLAQLMGGGRETQYF.